A selection of T cell receptor beta chains follows, all from one sample in a study of cytotoxic CD8 clonotypes in ibrutinib-treated CLL. The data were produced by immunoSEQ multiplex PCR, yet TCRdb's version contains in-frame clones alone and is incomplete. Among 130,000 to 150,000 clones listed, 79% were seen once. The sequenced sample was PBMCs, obtained after 12 months of ibrutinib treatment. The source of these receptors is a human donor with chronic lymphocytic leukemia. The CDR3 runs from the conserved cysteine through the conserved F or W. A D gene is named only where the DNA matches it firmly. Clone size is given for some rows only: seen once, a few or many times, or a class if the clone is expanded.

d_gene	abundance	v_gene	j_gene	CDR3aa	CDR3nt
.	.	TRBV15	TRBJ2-5	CATSVGGYQETQYF	TGTGCCACCAGCGTCGGGGGCTATCAGGAGACCCAGTACTTC
.	.	TRBV15	TRBJ2-1	CATTPGRYNEQFF	TGTGCCACCACGCCGGGTCGCTACAATGAGCAGTTCTTC
TRBD2	.	TRBV27	TRBJ2-7	CASSSIAGGFYEQYF	TGTGCCAGCAGTTCAATAGCGGGAGGGTTCTACGAGCAGTACTTC
TRBD1	.	TRBV30	TRBJ2-7	CAWTLDRGGEQYF	TGTGCCTGGACCTTAGACAGGGGTGGCGAGCAGTACTTC
.	.	TRBV28	TRBJ2-2	CASSLALGRDFAGELFF	TGTGCCAGCAGTTTAGCTCTGGGCCGGGATTTCGCCGGGGAGCTGTTTTTT
.	few	TRBV7-8	TRBJ1-4	CASSSVAAEKLFF	TGTGCCAGCAGCTCCGTGGCGGCTGAAAAACTGTTTTTT
TRBD1	.	TRBV2	TRBJ2-5	CASSTSGTGDETQYF	TGTGCCAGCAGTACCAGTGGGACAGGGGATGAGACCCAGTACTTC
.	few	TRBV7-8	TRBJ1-3	CASSSFVQVSGNTIYF	TGTGCCAGCAGCTCCTTCGTTCAGGTCTCTGGAAACACCATATATTTT
TRBD2	.	TRBV27	TRBJ2-7	CASSFAGESYEQYF	TGTGCCAGCAGTTTTGCGGGGGAGTCGTACGAGCAGTACTTC
TRBD2	.	TRBV7-9	TRBJ2-1	CASETGASGRDEQFF	TGTGCCTCGGAGACGGGGGCTAGCGGGAGAGATGAGCAGTTCTTC
TRBD2	.	TRBV14	TRBJ2-3	CASSPLRGGITDTQYF	TGTGCCAGCAGCCCCTTGCGGGGAGGGATCACAGATACGCAGTATTTT
.	.	TRBV25-1	TRBJ2-1	CASSESSYNEQFF	TGTGCCAGCAGTGAAAGCTCCTACAATGAGCAGTTCTTC
TRBD2	few	TRBV6-4	TRBJ2-7	CAGSGRNEQYF	TGTGCCGGGAGCGGGAGGAACGAGCAGTACTTC
.	.	TRBV5-1	TRBJ2-2	CASNLFADTGELFF	TGCGCCAGCAACTTATTCGCGGACACCGGGGAGCTGTTTTTT
TRBD2	.	TRBV2	TRBJ2-1	CASSSGLATSGQFF	TGTGCCAGCAGCTCTGGACTAGCGACGAGTGGGCAGTTCTTC
TRBD2	.	TRBV27	TRBJ2-7	CASSFFTVPGLAGGPSEQYF	TGTGCCAGCAGTTTCTTTACGGTCCCGGGACTAGCGGGAGGGCCGAGCGAGCAGTACTTC
TRBD1	.	TRBV7-9	TRBJ1-4	CASSLGRQGAIEKLFF	TGTGCCAGCAGCTTAGGGCGACAGGGGGCGATCGAAAAACTGTTTTTT
.	.	TRBV7-6	TRBJ2-2	CASSLSSTGELFF	TGTGCCAGCAGCTTATCCAGCACCGGGGAGCTGTTTTTT
TRBD2	.	TRBV25-1	TRBJ2-1	CASRGLAGDNEQFF	TGTGCCAGCAGGGGACTAGCGGGAGACAATGAGCAGTTCTTC
TRBD1	.	TRBV27	TRBJ1-4	CASSLSGTGQGKLFF	TGTGCCAGCAGTTTATCCGGGACAGGGCAGGGAAAACTGTTTTTT
.	.	TRBV6-5	TRBJ2-1	CASRRTDRFYNEQFF	TGTGCCAGCAGACGTACTGATCGCTTCTACAATGAGCAGTTCTTC
TRBD1	.	TRBV4-3	TRBJ1-1	CASSPASGGLAEAFF	TGCGCCAGCAGCCCAGCGTCAGGGGGTCTGGCTGAAGCTTTCTTT
.	.	TRBV15	TRBJ1-5	CATSRGFSDNQPQHF	TGTGCCACCAGCAGAGGGTTCTCCGATAATCAGCCCCAGCATTTT
.	.	TRBV6-5	TRBJ2-4	CASSYDPSLAKNIQYF	TGTGCCAGCAGTTACGATCCGTCGTTAGCCAAAAACATTCAGTACTTC
TRBD1	.	TRBV5-4	TRBJ2-7	CASSSGQGTNEQYF	TGTGCCAGCAGCTCCGGACAGGGGACCAACGAGCAGTACTTC
.	once	TRBV2	TRBJ2-3	CASSDRVTDTQYF	TGTGCCAGCAGTGACCGCGTCACAGATACGCAGTATTTT
.	.	TRBV28	TRBJ2-1	CASSFPLSARLASSSYNEQFF	TGTGCCAGCAGTTTTCCTCTCTCGGCTCGTTTAGCGTCCAGCTCCTACAATGAGCAGTTCTTC
.	.	TRBV12-5	TRBJ2-2	CASGSGLGTGELFF	TGTGCTAGTGGCTCGGGACTTGGGACCGGGGAGCTGTTTTTT
.	.	TRBV6-5	TRBJ2-7	CATLPGGAYEQYF	TGTGCCACCCTTCCGGGGGGCGCCTACGAGCAGTACTTC
.	.	TRBV7-6	TRBJ2-2	CATERGTGELFF	TGTGCCACCGAGCGAGGCACCGGGGAGCTGTTTTTT
.	.	TRBV15	TRBJ1-5	CATSRVDQPQHF	TGTGCCACCAGCAGAGTTGACCAGCCCCAGCATTTT
.	.	TRBV7-2	TRBJ2-7	CASTLPGAPYEQYF	TGTGCCAGCACCCTGCCGGGGGCCCCCTACGAGCAGTACTTC
TRBD2	.	TRBV30	TRBJ2-1	CAWSRGGSSYNEQFF	TGTGCCTGGAGCCGCGGGGGGAGCTCCTACAATGAGCAGTTCTTC
.	.	TRBV6-5	TRBJ2-5	CASRYSRQVQETQYF	TGTGCCAGCAGATACTCTAGACAGGTCCAAGAGACCCAGTACTTC
.	few	TRBV27	TRBJ2-1	CASSLWLNNEQFF	TGTGCCAGCAGTTTGTGGCTAAACAATGAGCAGTTCTTC
TRBD2	.	TRBV4-3	TRBJ2-1	CASSQLGRDNEQFF	TGCGCCAGCAGCCAGCTCGGGAGGGACAATGAGCAGTTCTTC
TRBD1	.	TRBV27	TRBJ2-3	CASSVRDRGSRHDTQYF	TGTGCCAGCAGTGTCCGGGACAGGGGCTCGAGACACGATACGCAGTATTTT
TRBD2	.	TRBV18	TRBJ2-7	CASSPGLAAYEQYF	TGTGCCAGCTCACCGGGACTAGCGGCCTACGAGCAGTACTTC
TRBD1	.	TRBV6-4	TRBJ2-2	CASSDPSYRTGVVTGELFF	TGTGCCAGCAGTGACCCAAGTTATAGGACAGGGGTGGTCACCGGGGAGCTGTTTTTT
TRBD2	.	TRBV5-1	TRBJ2-3	CASSSRGLAGYTDTQYF	TGCGCCAGCAGTTCTAGGGGACTAGCGGGATACACAGATACGCAGTATTTT
.	.	TRBV27	TRBJ1-1	CASSLGRPSTEAFF	TGTGCCAGCAGTCTTGGACGCCCGAGCACTGAAGCTTTCTTT
TRBD2	.	TRBV5-1	TRBJ2-5	CASSLLGLAGKETQYF	TGCGCCAGCAGCCTCCTGGGACTAGCGGGAAAAGAGACCCAGTACTTC
.	few	TRBV23-1	TRBJ2-7	CASSQPEHEQYF	TGCGCCAGCAGTCAACCGGAGCACGAGCAGTACTTC
TRBD1	.	TRBV11-2	TRBJ1-2	CASSLVGQGIYGYTF	TGTGCCAGCAGCTTAGTGGGACAGGGTATCTATGGCTACACCTTC
.	.	TRBV9	TRBJ1-1	CASSARRMNTEAFF	TGTGCCAGCAGCGCCCGTCGCATGAACACTGAAGCTTTCTTT
.	few	TRBV27	TRBJ2-7	CASRGEAYEQYF	TGTGCCAGCCGGGGAGAAGCTTACGAGCAGTACTTC
.	few	TRBV11-1	TRBJ2-1	CASSPGGSSSYNEQFF	TGTGCCAGCAGCCCCGGGGGCTCTAGCTCCTACAATGAGCAGTTCTTC
TRBD1	.	TRBV5-1	TRBJ2-7	CASGPGQGEPYEQYF	TGCGCCAGCGGCCCAGGACAGGGGGAACCCTACGAGCAGTACTTC
.	.	TRBV7-2	TRBJ2-7	CASSLNNAYEQYF	TGTGCCAGCAGCTTAAATAACGCCTACGAGCAGTACTTC